Many counts were recorded for the clone carrying this T cell receptor beta chain. Its antigen is undetermined. The data derive from a study of T cells in Graves' hyperthyroidism and ophthalmopathy. V was pared by 0 bases and J by 0 bases, with 14 bases between. This CDR3 comprises 16 residues. The germline gives CDR1 DFQATT, CDR2 SNEGSKA (reference sequence). Researchers took RNA transcripts and amplified the TCR beta CDR3 regions from them. HTBI primers were the set used in a first-round RT-PCR of the TCR CDR3. MiXCR, run by TCRdb on the multiplex PCR reads, gives a single entry per CDR3 protein. The table records over 250,000 distinct CDR3 sequences, about 25% of them present only once. Findings and caveats of the study: Before onset, ophthalmopathy was predicted by the model a median about 6.2 months earlier.

V gene TRBV20-1 combines with J gene TRBJ1-1; D remains unclear. The sequence derives from a man between 40 and 49 years old with Graves' hyperthyroidism that later progressed to Graves' ophthalmopathy. Sequencing used blood. The CDR3 DNA is TGCAGTGCTAGAGATAGGAGGGTTAGCATGAACACTGAAGCTTTCTTT. Protein: CSARDRRVSMNTEAFF.